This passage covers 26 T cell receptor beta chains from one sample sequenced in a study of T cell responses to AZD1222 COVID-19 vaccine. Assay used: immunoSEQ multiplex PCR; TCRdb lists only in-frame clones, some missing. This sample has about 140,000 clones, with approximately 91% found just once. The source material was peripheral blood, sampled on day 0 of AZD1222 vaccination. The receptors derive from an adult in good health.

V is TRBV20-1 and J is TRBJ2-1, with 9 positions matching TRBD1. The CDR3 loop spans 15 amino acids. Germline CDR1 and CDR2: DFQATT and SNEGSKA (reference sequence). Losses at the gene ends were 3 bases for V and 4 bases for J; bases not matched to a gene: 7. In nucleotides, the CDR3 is TGCAGTGCTAGTGATCCCGGGACAGGGTACAATGAGCAGTTCTTC. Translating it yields CSASDPGTGYNEQFF.

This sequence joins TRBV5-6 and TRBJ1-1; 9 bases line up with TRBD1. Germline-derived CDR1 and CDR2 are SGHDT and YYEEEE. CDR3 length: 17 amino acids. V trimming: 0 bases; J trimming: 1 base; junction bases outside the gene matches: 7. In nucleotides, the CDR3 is TGTGCCAGCAGCTTGGGACAGGGGGTCGCTAGGAACACTGAAGCTTTCTTT. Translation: CASSLGQGVARNTEAFF. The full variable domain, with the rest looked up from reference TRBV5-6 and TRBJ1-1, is DAGVTQSPTHLIKTRGQQVTLRCSPKSGHDTVSWYQQALGQGPQFIFQYYEEEERQRGNFPDRFSGHQFPNYSSELNVNALLLGDSALYLCASSLGQGVARNTEAFFGQGTRLTVV.

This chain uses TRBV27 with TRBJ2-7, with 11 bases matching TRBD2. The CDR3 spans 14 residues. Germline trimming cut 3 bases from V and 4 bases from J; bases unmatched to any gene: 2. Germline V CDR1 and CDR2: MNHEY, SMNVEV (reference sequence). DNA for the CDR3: TGTGCCAGCAGTTTGGTAGCGGGGGGGTACGAGCAGTACTTC. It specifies CASSLVAGGYEQYF.

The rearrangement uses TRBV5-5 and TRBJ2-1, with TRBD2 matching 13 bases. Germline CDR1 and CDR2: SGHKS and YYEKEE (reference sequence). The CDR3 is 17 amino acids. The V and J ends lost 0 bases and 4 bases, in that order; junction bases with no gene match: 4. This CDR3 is CASSLALLAGGYNEQFF. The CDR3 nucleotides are TGTGCCAGCAGCTTGGCCCTACTAGCGGGAGGGTACAATGAGCAGTTCTTC.

CDR3 in amino acids: CASSTSGTSSYEQYF. CDR3 DNA sequence: TGTGCCAGTAGTACCTCCGGGACTAGCTCCTACGAGCAGTACTTC. The V gene is TRBV19, the J gene TRBJ2-7; TRBD2 matches at 8 bases. Germline-derived CDR1 and CDR2 are LNHDA and SQIVND (reference sequence). The CDR3 spans 15 residues. The junction had 5 bases not matched to a gene; V was cut back by 4 bases and J by 0 bases.

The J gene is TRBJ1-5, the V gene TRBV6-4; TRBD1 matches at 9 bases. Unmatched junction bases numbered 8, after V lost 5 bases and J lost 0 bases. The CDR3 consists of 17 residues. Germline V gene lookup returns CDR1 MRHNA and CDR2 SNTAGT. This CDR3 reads CASSRDRAKYSNQPQHF. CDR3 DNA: TGTGCCAGCAGTAGGGACAGGGCGAAATATAGCAATCAGCCCCAGCATTTT.

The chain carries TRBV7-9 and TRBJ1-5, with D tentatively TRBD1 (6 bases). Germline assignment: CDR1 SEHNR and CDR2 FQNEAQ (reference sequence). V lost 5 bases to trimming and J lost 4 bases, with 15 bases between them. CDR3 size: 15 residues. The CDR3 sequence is CASSPPGTKNQPQHF. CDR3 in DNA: TGTGCCAGCAGCCCTCCCGGGACAAAGAATCAGCCCCAGCATTTT.

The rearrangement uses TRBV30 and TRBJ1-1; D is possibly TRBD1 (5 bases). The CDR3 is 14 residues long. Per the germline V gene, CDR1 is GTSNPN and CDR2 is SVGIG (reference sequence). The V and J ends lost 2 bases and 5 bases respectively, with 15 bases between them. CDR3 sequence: CAWSYDSPGTEAFF. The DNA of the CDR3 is TGTGCCTGGAGTTACGACAGCCCGGGTACTGAAGCTTTCTTT.

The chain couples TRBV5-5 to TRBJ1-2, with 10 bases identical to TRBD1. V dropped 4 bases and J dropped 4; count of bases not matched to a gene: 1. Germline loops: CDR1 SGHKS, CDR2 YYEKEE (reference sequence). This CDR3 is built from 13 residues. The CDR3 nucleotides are TGTGCCAGCAGCCGGGACAGGGGCTATGGCTACACCTTC. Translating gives CASSRDRGYGYTF.

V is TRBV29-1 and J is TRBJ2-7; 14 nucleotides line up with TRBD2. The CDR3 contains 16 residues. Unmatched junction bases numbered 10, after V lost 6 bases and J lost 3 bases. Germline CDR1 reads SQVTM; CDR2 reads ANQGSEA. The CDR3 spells CSVGRSGTSGGYEQYF. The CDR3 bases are TGCAGCGTGGGACGGTCCGGGACTAGCGGGGGCTACGAGCAGTACTTC.

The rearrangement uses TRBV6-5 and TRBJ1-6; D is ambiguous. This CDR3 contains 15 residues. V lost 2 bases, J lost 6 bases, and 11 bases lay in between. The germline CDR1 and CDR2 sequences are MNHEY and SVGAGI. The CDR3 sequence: CASSYGRTSNSPLHF. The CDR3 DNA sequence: TGTGCCAGCAGTTACGGACGGACGTCTAATTCACCCCTCCACTTT.

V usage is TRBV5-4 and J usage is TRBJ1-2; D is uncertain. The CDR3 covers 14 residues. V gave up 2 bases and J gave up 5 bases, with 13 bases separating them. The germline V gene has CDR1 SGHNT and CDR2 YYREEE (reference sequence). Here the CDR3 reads CASSFIAAEYGYTF. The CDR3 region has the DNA TGTGCCAGCAGCTTCATTGCGGCCGAATATGGCTACACCTTC.

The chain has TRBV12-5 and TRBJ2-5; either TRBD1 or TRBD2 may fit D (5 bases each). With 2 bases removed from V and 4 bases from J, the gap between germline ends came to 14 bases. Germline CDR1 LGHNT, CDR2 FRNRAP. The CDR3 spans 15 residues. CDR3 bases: TGTGCTAGTGGTTTGTTCTCCGGGACCTCAGAGACCCAGTACTTC. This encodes CASGLFSGTSETQYF.

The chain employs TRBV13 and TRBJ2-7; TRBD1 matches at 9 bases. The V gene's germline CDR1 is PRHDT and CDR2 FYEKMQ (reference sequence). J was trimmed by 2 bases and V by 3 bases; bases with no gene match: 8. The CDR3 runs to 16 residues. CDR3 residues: CASSFTGTGSPYEQYF. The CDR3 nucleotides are TGTGCCAGCAGCTTTACCGGGACAGGGAGTCCCTACGAGCAGTACTTC.

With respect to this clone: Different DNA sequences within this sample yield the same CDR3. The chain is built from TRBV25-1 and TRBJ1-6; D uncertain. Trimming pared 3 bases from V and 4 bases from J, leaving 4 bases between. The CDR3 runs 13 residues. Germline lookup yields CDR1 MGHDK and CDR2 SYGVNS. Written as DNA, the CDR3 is TGTGCCAGCAGTGACCCTTATAATTCACCCCTCCACTTT. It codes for CASSDPYNSPLHF.

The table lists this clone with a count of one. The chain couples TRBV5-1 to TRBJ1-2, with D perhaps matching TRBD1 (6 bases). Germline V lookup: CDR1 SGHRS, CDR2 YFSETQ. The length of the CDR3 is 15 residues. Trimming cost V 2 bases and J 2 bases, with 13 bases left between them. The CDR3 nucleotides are TGCGCCAGCAGCTTAGGGGGACATGCCAACTATGGCTACACCTTC. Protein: CASSLGGHANYGYTF.

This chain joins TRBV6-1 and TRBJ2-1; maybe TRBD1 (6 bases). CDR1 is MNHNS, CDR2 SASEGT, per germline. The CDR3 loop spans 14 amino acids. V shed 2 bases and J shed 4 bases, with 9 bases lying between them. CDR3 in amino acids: CASSERGTYNEQFF. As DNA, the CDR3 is TGTGCCAGCAGTGAAAGGGGGACATACAATGAGCAGTTCTTC.

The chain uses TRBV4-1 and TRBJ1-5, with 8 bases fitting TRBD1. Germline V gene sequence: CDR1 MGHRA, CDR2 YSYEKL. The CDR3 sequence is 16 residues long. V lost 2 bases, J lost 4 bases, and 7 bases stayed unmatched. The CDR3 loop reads CASSQLPGQANQPQHF. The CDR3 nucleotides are TGCGCCAGCAGCCAACTTCCGGGACAGGCTAATCAGCCCCAGCATTTT.

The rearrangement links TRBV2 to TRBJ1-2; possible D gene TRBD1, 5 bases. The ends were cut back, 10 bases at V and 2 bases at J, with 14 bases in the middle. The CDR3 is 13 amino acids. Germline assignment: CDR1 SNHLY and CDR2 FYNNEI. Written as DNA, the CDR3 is TGTGCCAATCAAGCCGGGGGGAACTATGGCTACACCTTC. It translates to CANQAGGNYGYTF. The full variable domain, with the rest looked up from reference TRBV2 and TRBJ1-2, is EPEVTQTPSHQVTQMGQEVILRCVPISNHLYFYWYRQILGQKVEFLVSFYNNEISEKSEIFDDQFSVERPDGSNFTLKIRSTKLEDSAMYFCANQAGGNYGYTFGSGTRLTVV.

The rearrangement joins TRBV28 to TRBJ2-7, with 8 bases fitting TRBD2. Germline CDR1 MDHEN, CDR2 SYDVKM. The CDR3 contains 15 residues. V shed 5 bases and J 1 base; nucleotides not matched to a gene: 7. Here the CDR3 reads CASSVLAGTSYEQYF. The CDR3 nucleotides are TGTGCCAGCAGTGTCCTAGCGGGTACTTCCTACGAGCAGTACTTC.

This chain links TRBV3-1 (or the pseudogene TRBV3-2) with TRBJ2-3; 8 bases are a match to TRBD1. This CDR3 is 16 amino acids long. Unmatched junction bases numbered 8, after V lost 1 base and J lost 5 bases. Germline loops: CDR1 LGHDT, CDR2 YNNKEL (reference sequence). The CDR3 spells CASSQAGRGHGDTQYF. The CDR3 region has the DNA TGTGCCAGCAGCCAAGCGGGCAGGGGGCATGGAGATACGCAGTATTTT.

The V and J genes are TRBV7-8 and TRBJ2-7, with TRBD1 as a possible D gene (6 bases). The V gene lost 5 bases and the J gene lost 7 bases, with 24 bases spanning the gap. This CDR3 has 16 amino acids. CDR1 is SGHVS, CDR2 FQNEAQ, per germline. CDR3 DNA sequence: TGTGCCAGCAGCGCTCCTAGGGACACTGGGAAGGGGGAGCAGTACTTC. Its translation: CASSAPRDTGKGEQYF.

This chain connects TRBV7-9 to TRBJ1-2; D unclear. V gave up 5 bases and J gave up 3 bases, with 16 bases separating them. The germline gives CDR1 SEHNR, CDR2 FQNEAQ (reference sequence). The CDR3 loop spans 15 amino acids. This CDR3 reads CASSPPGSIDYGYTF. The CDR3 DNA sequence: TGTGCCAGCAGCCCCCCTGGGAGTATTGACTATGGCTACACCTTC.

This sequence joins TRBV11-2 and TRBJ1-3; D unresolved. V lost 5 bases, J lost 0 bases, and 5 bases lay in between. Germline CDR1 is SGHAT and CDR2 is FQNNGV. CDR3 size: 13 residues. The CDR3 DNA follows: TGTGCCAGCAGCCCTCACTCTGGAAACACCATATATTTT. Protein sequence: CASSPHSGNTIYF.

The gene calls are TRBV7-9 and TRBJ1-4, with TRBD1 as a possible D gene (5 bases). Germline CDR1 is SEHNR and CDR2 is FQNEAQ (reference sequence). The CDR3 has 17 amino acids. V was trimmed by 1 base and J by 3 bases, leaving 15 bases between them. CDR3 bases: TGTGCCAGCAGCTTAGGGCAGGGCCGGAACTCTAATGAAAAACTGTTTTTT. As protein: CASSLGQGRNSNEKLFF.

This chain's CDR3 is CASRGLGTNEQFF. CDR3 nucleotide sequence: TGTGCCAGCAGGGGCCTAGGGACCAATGAGCAGTTCTTC. This chain uses TRBV5-6 with TRBJ2-1; D is tentatively TRBD1 or TRBD2 (5 bases each). The V gene's germline CDR1 is SGHDT and CDR2 YYEEEE. This CDR3 is built from 13 residues. Trimming took 5 bases from V and 6 from J, leaving 12 bases between them.